Below, 21 T cell receptor beta chains from the same sample are listed, as sequenced in a study of blood T cell repertoires in COVID-19. Sequencing was performed with immunoSEQ multiplex PCR; in TCRdb, only in-frame clones are kept and a portion is missing. The sample has under 500,000 clones, roughly 91% seen once. The sequencing sample was made of peripheral blood. All receptors come from a woman aged 25-40 years with acute or convalescent COVID-19.

This clone was seen only once. Other DNA sequences of this sample code for an identical CDR3. This chain connects TRBV5-1 to TRBJ2-5; 7 bases fit TRBD2. The J segment lost 3 bases and the V segment lost 2 bases, leaving 4 bases of the junction unmatched. This CDR3 contains 14 residues. Germline V gene sequence: CDR1 SGHRS, CDR2 YFSETQ. The CDR3 loop reads CASSFLGGKETQYF. For the CDR3, the DNA is TGCGCCAGCAGCTTTTTGGGGGGGAAAGAGACCCAGTACTTC.

The V gene is TRBV7-9, the J gene TRBJ2-5, with a tentative D call TRBD2 (7 bases). The CDR3 loop spans 18 amino acids. The germline CDR1 and CDR2 sequences are SEHNR and FQNEAQ (reference sequence). V gave up 3 bases and J gave up 2 bases, with 22 bases separating them. CDR3 nucleotide sequence: TGTGCCAGCAGCTTTAGCCGGGGGGCCGGAACCTCTCAAGAGACCCAGTACTTC. It is translated as CASSFSRGAGTSQETQYF.

The V call is TRBV13, the J call TRBJ2-7; TRBD1 matches at 7 bases. Looked up from germline, CDR1 is PRHDT and CDR2 is FYEKMQ (reference sequence). V shed 4 bases and J 2 bases; nucleotides not matched to a gene: 8. The CDR3 is 15 amino acids. The CDR3 sequence: CASSSDRMGPYEQYF. The CDR3 coding sequence is TGTGCCAGCAGCTCGGACAGGATGGGGCCCTACGAGCAGTACTTC.

This rearrangement joins TRBV6-6 to TRBJ2-7; 10 bases are a match to TRBD2. Losses at the gene ends were 3 bases for V and 5 bases for J; bases not matched to a gene: 7. The CDR3 loop spans 15 amino acids. CDR1 MNHNY and CDR2 SVGAGI come from the germline V gene (reference sequence). CDR3 protein: CASSYQAGGPHEQYF. CDR3 nucleotides: TGTGCCAGCAGTTATCAAGCGGGGGGGCCGCACGAGCAGTACTTC.

The chain combines TRBV19 with TRBJ1-3; D is unresolved. V lost 0 bases, J lost 0 bases, and 15 bases lay in between. The CDR3 contains 18 residues. In germline, CDR1 is LNHDA, CDR2 SQIVND (reference sequence). The CDR3 DNA is TGTGCCAGTAGTATAGATCTGCGGAAGGCTGGCTCTGGAAACACCATATATTTT. Protein product: CASSIDLRKAGSGNTIYF.

This chain links TRBV21-1 with TRBJ1-1; whether TRBD1, the table's D call, matches the DNA was not checked. TRBV21-1 is tagged as a pseudogene. CDR3 length: 14 residues. CDR3 amino acids: CASRRQGGKTEAFF. As DNA, the CDR3 is TGTGCCAGCAGAAGACAGGGGGGAAAGACTGAAGCTTTCTTT.

The chain has TRBV5-6 and TRBJ2-1; 9 nucleotides line up with TRBD1. From germline, CDR1 is SGHDT and CDR2 YYEEEE. J was trimmed by 6 bases and V by 3 bases; bases with no gene match: 7. The CDR3 totals 15 residues. The CDR3 DNA reads TGTGCCAGCAGCTCCGGGACAGGGCCTCCCAATGAGCAGTTCTTC. Residues: CASSSGTGPPNEQFF. Together with reference TRBV5-6 and TRBJ2-1, the CDR3 gives the full variable domain: DAGVTQSPTHLIKTRGQQVTLRCSPKSGHDTVSWYQQALGQGPQFIFQYYEEEERQRGNFPDRFSGHQFPNYSSELNVNALLLGDSALYLCASSSGTGPPNEQFFGPGTRLTVL.

The chain uses TRBV18 and TRBJ2-4; 7 positions match TRBD1. The CDR3 extends over 15 amino acids. With V trimmed by 2 bases and J by 0 bases, 1 base remained unmatched. CDR1 KGHSH and CDR2 LQKENI come from the germline V gene. CDR3 sequence (DNA): TGTGCCAGCTCACCAGGACAGGTAGCCAAAAACATTCAGTACTTC. This translates into CASSPGQVAKNIQYF.

V usage is TRBV5-4 and J usage is TRBJ1-6; a possible D gene is TRBD1 (6 bases). The CDR3 loop spans 12 amino acids. Deletions cut 2 bases from V and 9 bases from J, with 6 bases between. Germline values: CDR1 SGHNT, CDR2 YYREEE (reference sequence). The DNA for the CDR3 is TGTGCCAGCAGCTTAGGGGGTTCACCCCTCCACTTT. Residues: CASSLGGSPLHF.

The genes are TRBV15 and TRBJ1-2; unclear D gene. The CDR3 length is 14 residues. The germline V and J ends were trimmed by 1 base and 4 bases, with 10 bases remaining between them. The V gene's germline CDR1 is LNHNV and CDR2 YYDKDF (reference sequence). As DNA, the CDR3 is TGTGCCACCAGCAGAGTACGAGGTGCCTATGGCTACACCTTC. Translation gives CATSRVRGAYGYTF.

This chain joins TRBV6-5 and TRBJ2-3; 9 nucleotides line up with TRBD1. CDR1 and CDR2 (germline): MNHEY, SVGAGI. CDR3 length equals 12 residues. Losses at the gene ends were 8 bases for V and 6 bases for J; bases not matched to a gene: 3. Here the CDR3 DNA reads TGTGCCAGCGGACAGGGGTCGGATACGCAGTATTTT. Translating it yields CASGQGSDTQYF.

This clone was recorded only once. The chain couples TRBV20-1 to TRBJ1-1, with D uncertain. This CDR3 is 10 amino acids long. The germline CDR1 and CDR2 sequences are DFQATT and SNEGSKA (reference sequence). Trimming left V 2 bases short and J 5 bases short, with 3 bases between. This CDR3 is CSARYTEAFF. In DNA, the CDR3 is TGCAGTGCTAGATATACTGAAGCTTTCTTT.

The CDR3 DNA reads as TGTGCCAGCAGTTCCCCCGACAGGGAGAAAGAGACCCAGTACTTC. Translating it yields CASSSPDREKETQYF. The genes are TRBV6-6 and TRBJ2-5; 7 bases map to TRBD1. V trimming: 4 bases; J trimming: 3 bases; junction bases outside the gene matches: 8. CDR3 size: 15 residues. Germline V lookup: CDR1 MNHNY, CDR2 SVGAGI (reference sequence).

The chain uses TRBV5-1 and TRBJ1-6; D remains ambiguous. CDR1 is SGHRS, CDR2 YFSETQ, per germline. The CDR3 totals 14 residues. V was trimmed by 7 bases and J by 10 bases, leaving 18 bases between them. The DNA for the CDR3 is TGCGCCAGCGCCCTTGAGGTTCCAAGGTCACCCCTCCACTTT. It codes for CASALEVPRSPLHF.

V gene TRBV11-1 combines with J gene TRBJ2-5, with D unresolved. V was clipped by 5 bases and J by 0 bases, with 7 bases between them. CDR1 and CDR2 from the germline V gene are SGHAT and FQDESV (reference sequence). The CDR3 length is 13 residues. DNA of the CDR3: TGTGCCAGCAGCGAACAGAACCAAGAGACCCAGTACTTC. It translates to CASSEQNQETQYF.

CDR3 loop: CASRDGAGGQGTQYF. CDR3 nucleotides: TGTGCCAGCAGAGATGGAGCGGGGGGGCAAGGTACGCAGTATTTT. The chain carries TRBV5-8 and TRBJ2-3; TRBD2 aligns across 10 bases. This CDR3 has 15 amino acids. Unmatched junction bases numbered 11, after V lost 5 bases and J lost 8 bases. Per germline, CDR1 SGHTS and CDR2 YDEGEE.

This rearrangement joins TRBV7-2 to TRBJ2-1; 11 bases match TRBD1. Germline lookup yields CDR1 SGHTA and CDR2 FQGNSA. V lost 5 bases to trimming and J lost 2 bases; unmatched junction nucleotides: 2. The length of the CDR3 is 15 residues. In nucleotides, the CDR3 is TGTGCCAGCAGCAGGACAGGGGGCCCCTACAATGAGCAGTTCTTC. Translated, it gives CASSRTGGPYNEQFF.

The DNA of the CDR3 is TGTGCCAGCAGCCAAGAGGTACAGACGCGTGTAGCCAAAAACATTCAGTACTTC. Residues: CASSQEVQTRVAKNIQYF. This sequence joins TRBV4-2 and TRBJ2-4; D gene unclear. Germline CDR1 and CDR2: LGHNA and YNFKEQ. This CDR3 is 18 amino acids long. The ends were cut back, 0 bases at V and 0 bases at J, with 15 bases in the middle.

This clone occurred a few times. This rearrangement joins TRBV28 to TRBJ1-5; D gene unclear. Germline values: CDR1 MDHEN, CDR2 SYDVKM. With 2 bases removed from V and 9 bases from J, the gap between germline ends came to 5 bases. The CDR3 runs to 11 residues. In nucleotides, the CDR3 is TGTGCCAGCAGTTTAGGGCCGCCCCAGCATTTT. Translated, it gives CASSLGPPQHF.

This sequence joins TRBV7-9 and TRBJ2-6, with 11 bases aligning to TRBD1. Trimming took 5 bases from V and 4 from J; bases not matched to a gene: 7. CDR3 size: 17 residues. CDR1 is SEHNR, CDR2 FQNEAQ, per germline (reference sequence). CDR3 amino acids: CASSLGQGASGANVLTF. The DNA for the CDR3 is TGTGCCAGCAGCCTCGGACAGGGGGCGTCCGGGGCCAACGTCCTGACTTTC.

Concerning this clone itself: Other DNA sequences within the sample encode an identical CDR3. The J gene is TRBJ2-5, the V gene TRBV19; 13 nucleotides line up with TRBD2. The CDR3 totals 16 residues. Trimming at V came to 3 bases and at J to 4 bases, leaving 5 bases not matched to a gene. Germline V gene data show CDR1 as LNHDA and CDR2 as SQIVND (reference sequence). CDR3 region: CASSIELAGGRETQYF. CDR3 DNA: TGTGCCAGTAGTATTGAACTAGCGGGGGGGCGAGAGACCCAGTACTTC.